A selection of T cell receptor beta chains follows, all from one sample in a study of human T cells and chemical hapten exposure. One entry per CDR3 protein results from TCRdb running MiXCR on the RACE reads. The data show 95,000 to 150,000 distinct CDR3 sequences, with approximately 13% seen just once and 2.5% to 3% held by the top ten. The sequences come from whole blood, collected in connection with sensitization to the hapten diphenylcyclopropenone (DPC). The receptor source for this set is a woman in her late teens or twenties with alopecia areata. Some clones in this sample may be carry-over from other donors' samples. The CDR3 runs from the conserved cysteine through the conserved F or W. A D gene is named only where the DNA matches it firmly. Rows give clone size only sometimes, using once, few, many, or a class for an expanded clone.

cdr3_length | j_call | clone_size | d_call | v_call | cdr3_aa | cdr3_nt
12 | TRBJ2-3 | . | . | TRBV29-1 | CSVGLVGNTQYF | TGCAGCGTTGGGCTAGTAGGGAATACGCAGTATTTT
15 | TRBJ1-1 | . | . | TRBV18 | CASSPLGSTNTEAFF | TGTGCCAGCTCACCACTAGGCTCTACGAACACTGAAGCTTTCTTT
16 | TRBJ1-4 | few | . | TRBV18 | CASSPGTAALNEKLFF | TGTGCCAGCTCGCCCGGGACCGCTGCGCTTAATGAAAAACTGTTTTTT
16 | TRBJ1-3 | few | . | TRBV12-5 | CASGLVQRTSGNTIYF | TGTGCTAGTGGTTTGGTACAGCGGACTTCTGGAAACACCATATATTTT
15 | TRBJ2-5 | few | TRBD1 | TRBV5-4 | CASSPQGIYEETQYF | TGTGCCAGCAGCCCACAGGGGATCTATGAAGAGACCCAGTACTTC
17 | TRBJ2-2 | few | TRBD1 | TRBV5-4 | CASSSMAGTGNTGELFF | TGTGCCAGCAGCTCGATGGCCGGGACAGGGAACACCGGGGAGCTGTTTTTT
14 | TRBJ1-3 | . | . | TRBV6-5 | CASSRGESGNTIYF | TGTGCCAGCAGTCGTGGGGAATCTGGAAACACCATATATTTT
15 | TRBJ1-6 | few | TRBD1 | TRBV7-2 | CASSLVGQGSSPLHF | TGTGCCAGCAGCTTAGTAGGACAGGGGAGTTCACCCCTCCACTTT
19 | TRBJ1-4 | . | . | TRBV7-9 | CASSTQTGTADSTNEKLFF | TGTGCCAGCAGCACCCAAACCGGGACGGCCGACTCAACTAATGAAAAACTGTTTTTT
17 | TRBJ1-2 | . | . | TRBV5-6 | CASSTLSMRGSNYGYTF | TGTGCCAGCAGTACATTATCAATGCGAGGCTCCAACTATGGCTACACCTTC
14 | TRBJ1-1 | few | . | TRBV29-1 | CSVEGYREYAEAFF | TGCAGCGTTGAAGGTTACAGGGAGTACGCTGAAGCTTTCTTT
16 | TRBJ1-1 | many | TRBD1 | TRBV11-2 | CASSYRTGGGSGGAFF | TGTGCCAGCAGCTACAGGACAGGGGGCGGGTCCGGAGGAGCTTTCTTT
15 | TRBJ2-5 | many | . | TRBV18 | CASSPPNRRQETQYF | TGTGCCAGCTCACCCCCAAATAGGCGGCAAGAGACCCAGTACTTC
13 | TRBJ2-1 | . | . | TRBV4-3 | CASSQERGNEQFF | TGCGCCAGCAGCCAAGAGAGGGGCAATGAGCAGTTCTTC
11 | TRBJ1-5 | many | . | TRBV11-2 | CASSLSKPQHF | TGTGCCAGCAGCTTATCGAAGCCCCAGCATTTT
14 | TRBJ2-7 | . | . | TRBV4-3 | CASSQDYARAGQYF | TGCGCCAGCAGCCAAGATTACGCTCGGGCCGGGCAGTACTTC
17 | TRBJ1-3 | few | . | TRBV13 | CASSSPGEGLNGNTIYF | TGTGCCAGCAGCTCCCCTGGGGAGGGCCTGAACGGAAACACCATATATTTT
16 | TRBJ1-3 | . | . | TRBV6-5 | CASSYSLLSSGNTIYF | TGTGCCAGCAGTTACTCACTCCTGAGCTCTGGAAACACCATATATTTT
16 | TRBJ2-3 | . | . | TRBV4-3 | CASSQGTARFTDTQYF | TGCGCCAGCAGCCAAGGTACCGCGCGATTCACAGATACGCAGTATTTT
10 | TRBJ1-1 | few | . | TRBV2 | CASNNREAFF | TGTGCCAGCAATAACAGGGAAGCTTTCTTT
19 | TRBJ2-1 | . | TRBD2 | TRBV4-3 | CASSQDLSSGGPIYNEQFF | TGCGCCAGCAGCCAAGATCTTTCTAGCGGGGGGCCAATTTACAATGAGCAGTTCTTC
17 | TRBJ1-2 | many | TRBD1 | TRBV2 | CASRPNRGRSVDYGYTF | TGTGCCAGCAGACCTAACAGGGGGCGGTCGGTAGACTATGGCTACACCTTC
17 | TRBJ2-5 | few | TRBD2 | TRBV5-4 | CASSLVTQRGVRETQYF | TGTGCCAGCAGCTTGGTCACCCAGCGGGGGGTTCGGGAGACCCAGTACTTC
14 | TRBJ2-1 | many | TRBD2 | TRBV4-3 | CASSQGLAGSEQFF | TGCGCCAGCAGCCAAGGGCTAGCGGGAAGTGAGCAGTTCTTC
14 | TRBJ2-5 | many | . | TRBV28 | CASSLGSRQETQYF | TGTGCCAGCAGTTTAGGTTCCAGGCAAGAGACCCAGTACTTC
13 | TRBJ1-2 | few | . | TRBV12-3/TRBV12-4 | CASSFTGGAGYTF | TGTGCCAGCAGTTTCACAGGTGGGGCAGGCTACACCTTC
16 | TRBJ1-1 | few | . | TRBV18 | CASSPDPGGAGTEAFF | TGTGCCAGCTCACCGGACCCCGGGGGCGCGGGCACTGAAGCTTTCTTT
16 | TRBJ2-1 | . | TRBD2 | TRBV6-2/TRBV6-3 | CASSSLQRGAVHEQFF | TGTGCCAGCAGTTCTCTTCAGCGGGGGGCTGTTCATGAGCAGTTCTTC
16 | TRBJ1-1 | . | . | TRBV28 | CASSFSGKGMNTEAFF | TGTGCCAGCAGTTTCTCTGGGAAAGGGATGAACACTGAAGCTTTCTTT
13 | TRBJ1-1 | . | . | TRBV29-1 | CSVYGKMNTEAFF | TGCAGCGTTTACGGGAAAATGAACACTGAAGCTTTCTTT
16 | TRBJ1-6 | few | . | TRBV20-1 | CSARDGRNGRNSPLHF | TGCAGTGCTAGAGATGGAAGGAATGGTCGTAATTCACCCCTCCACTTT
13 | TRBJ2-7 | few | TRBD1 | TRBV29-1 | CSVETGGTYEQYF | TGCAGCGTTGAAACAGGGGGCACCTACGAGCAGTACTTC
12 | TRBJ2-1 | few | . | TRBV6-2/TRBV6-3 | CAYGSVYNEQFF | TGTGCCTACGGTAGTGTCTACAATGAGCAGTTCTTC
13 | TRBJ2-1 | many | . | TRBV12-3/TRBV12-4 | CASSPVLNNEQFF | TGTGCCAGCAGCCCTGTCTTGAACAATGAGCAGTTCTTC
20 | TRBJ2-2 | few | TRBD2 | TRBV4-3 | CASSQGAASGGSMNTGELFF | TGCGCCAGCAGCCAAGGAGCGGCGAGCGGGGGGTCAATGAACACCGGGGAGCTGTTTTTT
15 | TRBJ1-1 | few | TRBD1 | TRBV7-9 | CASSLGTGANTEAFF | TGTGCCAGCAGCTTAGGAACAGGGGCGAACACTGAAGCTTTCTTT
16 | TRBJ2-1 | few | TRBD1 | TRBV11-3 | CASSLVGTGKENEQFF | TGTGCCAGCAGCTTAGTTGGGACAGGGAAGGAAAATGAGCAGTTCTTC
16 | TRBJ1-1 | . | . | TRBV4-3 | CASSQGGGGTGTEAFF | TGCGCCAGCAGCCAAGGTGGCGGTGGAACGGGCACTGAAGCTTTCTTT
15 | TRBJ2-2 | many | . | TRBV18 | CASSRTRQDTGELFF | TGTGCCAGCTCTCGGACCCGACAGGACACCGGGGAGCTGTTTTTT
14 | TRBJ2-5 | . | TRBD2 | TRBV7-2 | CASSALAGAETQYF | TGTGCCAGCAGCGCTCTAGCGGGGGCAGAGACCCAGTACTTC
15 | TRBJ1-2 | many | . | TRBV10-2 | CASSETRGPSYGYTF | TGCGCCAGCAGTGAGACCCGGGGACCGAGTTATGGCTACACCTTC
12 | TRBJ2-3 | many | TRBD1 | TRBV29-1 | CSAGTGTDTQYF | TGCAGCGCCGGGACAGGGACAGATACGCAGTATTTT